This TCR beta chain was recorded in a study of OX40 agonist ivuxolimab in advanced cancers. At the level of the study: Treatment of patients was with ivuxolimab, an agonistic anti-OX40 (CD134) antibody.

As concerns this clone: Its antigen remains unidentified.

Study-wide findings and caveats: Expanded clones were, on average, more numerous in CD8+ T cells than in CD4+.

The table came from immunoSEQ multiplex PCR; TCRdb's copy has only in-frame clones and leaves some out. Of 50,000 to 65,000 clones listed, about nine tenths are singletons. If patients had autoimmune disease history or systemic immunosuppression, they were excluded. Patients had blood sampled at baseline and again on cycle 4 day 1 and cycle 7 day 1. The CDR3 length is 13 residues. Between the trimmed V and J ends, which lost 3 bases and 7 bases, there was a span of 12 bases. CDR1 is SNHLY and CDR2 is FYNNEI in the germline V gene. The sample consisted of CD4+ or CD8+ T cells sorted from blood, taken in a trial of the OX40 agonist ivuxolimab. This clonotype was sampled from an adult with an advanced solid tumor such as melanoma, head and neck, liver or kidney cancer. The rearrangement links TRBV2 to TRBJ1-2; D is unclear. Here the CDR3 reads CASSDRGDGGYTF. Written as DNA, the CDR3 is TGTGCCAGCAGTGATCGAGGAGATGGTGGCTACACCTTC.